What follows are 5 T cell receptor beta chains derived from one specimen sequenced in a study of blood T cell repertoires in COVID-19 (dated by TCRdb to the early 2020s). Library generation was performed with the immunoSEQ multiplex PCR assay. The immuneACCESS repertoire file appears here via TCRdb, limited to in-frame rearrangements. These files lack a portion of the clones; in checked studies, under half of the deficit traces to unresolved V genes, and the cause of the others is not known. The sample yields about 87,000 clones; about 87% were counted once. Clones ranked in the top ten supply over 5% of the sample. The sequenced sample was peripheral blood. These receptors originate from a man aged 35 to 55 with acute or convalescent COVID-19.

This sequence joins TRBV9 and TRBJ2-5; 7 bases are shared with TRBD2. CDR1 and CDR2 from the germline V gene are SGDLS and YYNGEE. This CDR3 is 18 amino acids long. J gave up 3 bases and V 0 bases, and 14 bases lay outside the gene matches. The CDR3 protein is CASSVVAPAGGGEETQYF. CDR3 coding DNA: TGTGCCAGCAGCGTAGTGGCGCCCGCTGGGGGAGGGGAAGAGACCCAGTACTTC.

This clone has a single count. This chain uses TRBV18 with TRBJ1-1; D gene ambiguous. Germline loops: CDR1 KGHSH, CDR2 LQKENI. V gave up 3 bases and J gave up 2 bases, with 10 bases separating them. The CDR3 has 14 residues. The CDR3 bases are TGTGCCAGCTCACCGACAAGCACAAACACTGAAGCTTTCTTT. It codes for CASSPTSTNTEAFF.

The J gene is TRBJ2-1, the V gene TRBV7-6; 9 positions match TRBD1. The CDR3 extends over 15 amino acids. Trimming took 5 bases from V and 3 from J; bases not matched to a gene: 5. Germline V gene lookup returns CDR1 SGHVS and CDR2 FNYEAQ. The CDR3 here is CASSGGTGNYNEQFF. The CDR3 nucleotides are TGTGCCAGCAGCGGAGGGACAGGGAACTACAATGAGCAGTTCTTC.

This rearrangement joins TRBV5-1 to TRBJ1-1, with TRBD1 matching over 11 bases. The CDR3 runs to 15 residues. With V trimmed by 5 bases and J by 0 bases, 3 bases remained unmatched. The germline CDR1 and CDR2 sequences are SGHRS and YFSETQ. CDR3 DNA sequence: TGCGCCAGCAGTGGGACAGGGGGATTGAACACTGAAGCTTTCTTT. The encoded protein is CASSGTGGLNTEAFF.

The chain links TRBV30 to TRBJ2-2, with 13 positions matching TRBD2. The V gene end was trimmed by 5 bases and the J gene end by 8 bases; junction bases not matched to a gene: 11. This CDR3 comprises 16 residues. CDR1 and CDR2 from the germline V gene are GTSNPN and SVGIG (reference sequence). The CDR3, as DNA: TGTGCCTGGCAATCAGGACTAGCGGGAGTAAGAGGGGAGCTGTTTTTT. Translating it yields CAWQSGLAGVRGELFF.